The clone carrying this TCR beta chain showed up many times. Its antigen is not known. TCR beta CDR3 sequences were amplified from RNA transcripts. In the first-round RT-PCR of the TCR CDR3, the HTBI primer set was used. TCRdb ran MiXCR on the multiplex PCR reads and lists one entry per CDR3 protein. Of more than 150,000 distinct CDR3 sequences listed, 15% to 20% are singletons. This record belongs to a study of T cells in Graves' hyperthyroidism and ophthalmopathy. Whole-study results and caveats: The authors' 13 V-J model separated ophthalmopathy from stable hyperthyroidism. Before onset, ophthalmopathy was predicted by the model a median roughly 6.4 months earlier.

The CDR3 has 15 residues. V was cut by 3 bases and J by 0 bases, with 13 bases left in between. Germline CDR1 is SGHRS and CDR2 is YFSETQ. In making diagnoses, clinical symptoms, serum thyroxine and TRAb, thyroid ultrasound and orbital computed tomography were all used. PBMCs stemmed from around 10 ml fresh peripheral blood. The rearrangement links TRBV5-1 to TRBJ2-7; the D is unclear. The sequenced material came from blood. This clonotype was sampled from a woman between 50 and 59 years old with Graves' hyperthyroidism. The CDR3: CASSWVDPYSYEQYF. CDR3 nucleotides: TGCGCCAGCAGCTGGGTGGACCCTTACTCCTACGAGCAGTACTTC.